This T cell receptor beta chain was found in a study of blood T cell repertoires in COVID-19. Looking at the study overall: T cells, B-cell-depleted T cells, or PBMCs provided the cDNA or gDNA that served as material.

J was trimmed by 5 bases and V by 1 base; bases with no gene match: 3. The CDR3 spans 15 residues. Germline-derived CDR1 and CDR2 are SEHNR and FQNEAQ (reference sequence). TCRdb's copy holds only in-frame clones and misses some; the assay was immunoSEQ multiplex PCR. This table holds 70,000 to 95,000 clones, 65% to 90% found once. This clonotype was sampled from a woman aged 45-65 years with acute or convalescent COVID-19. The V and J genes are TRBV7-9 and TRBJ2-2; 8 positions agree with TRBD2. Material for sequencing was peripheral blood. CDR3: CASSLVAGGTGELFF. CDR3 in DNA: TGTGCCAGCAGCTTAGTTGCGGGAGGTACCGGGGAGCTGTTTTTT.